These T cell receptor beta chains were read from a single sample in a study of neurological immune-mediated disorders. TCRdb itself ran the 5' RACE reads through MiXCR, one entry per CDR3 protein. The sample records tens of thousands of distinct CDR3 sequences, under 2% being singletons. The sequencing input was PBMCs. The origin of the receptors is a woman between 35 and 50 years old with multiple sclerosis. CDR3s include the opening cysteine and the closing phenylalanine or tryptophan. A D gene is named only where the DNA matches it firmly. The size entry gives once, few, many or a size class.

CDR3nt	CDR3aa	v_gene	abundance	d_gene	j_gene	len
TGTGCCAGCCAAAAAAGGGCTAGCGGGGGTTTACACAATGAGCAGTTCTTC	CASQKRASGGLHNEQFF	TRBV7-9	many	TRBD2	TRBJ2-1	17
TGCGCCAGCAGCTTGGCCGCTAGGCATTTGAACACTGAAGCTTTCTTT	CASSLAARHLNTEAFF	TRBV5-1	many	NA	TRBJ1-1	16
TGTGCCATCAGTGATCGGGGGGGGCGGGATCAGCCCCAGCATTTT	CAISDRGGRDQPQHF	TRBV10-3	many	NA	TRBJ1-5	15
TGTGCCATCAGTGAGGTGCCCAGGGGGCGGCAAACTGAAGCTTTCTTT	CAISEVPRGRQTEAFF	TRBV10-3	many	TRBD1	TRBJ1-1	16
TGCGCCAGCAGCTTGTATGGGGTACGGGATCAGCCCCAGCATTTT	CASSLYGVRDQPQHF	TRBV5-1	many	NA	TRBJ1-5	15
TGTGCCAGCAGTTACTCGGCAACAGGGAACACTGAAGCTTTCTTT	CASSYSATGNTEAFF	TRBV6-6	many	NA	TRBJ1-1	15
TGCAGTGCTAGAGGTCCCCAAGAGGAGTACTTC	CSARGPQEEYF	TRBV20-1	many	NA	TRBJ2-7	11
TGCGCCAGCAGTACCACAGAGGGCTACACCTTC	CASSTTEGYTF	TRBV5-1	many	NA	TRBJ1-2	11
TGCGCCAGCAGCTTGGCTAAGGGAAACACTGAAGCTTTCTTT	CASSLAKGNTEAFF	TRBV5-1	few	NA	TRBJ1-1	14
TGTGCCAGCAGCCCACAGGGGGATCACACTGAAGCTTTCTTT	CASSPQGDHTEAFF	TRBV3-1	many	TRBD1	TRBJ1-1	14
TGCAGTGCTAGAAAAATAGCGGGGCCCTACGAGCAGTACTTC	CSARKIAGPYEQYF	TRBV20-1	many	TRBD2	TRBJ2-7	14
TGTGCCAGCACCACGGGGGGGAGCTCCTATAATTCACCCCTCCACTTT	CASTTGGSSYNSPLHF	TRBV6-6	many	NA	TRBJ1-6	16
TGCAGCGTGGACGGGACTAGCGGGGAGGATGAGCAGTTCTTC	CSVDGTSGEDEQFF	TRBV29-1	many	TRBD2	TRBJ2-1	14
TGCAGTGCGGACCGGACCCTTGGGGGCTACACCTTC	CSADRTLGGYTF	TRBV20-1	many	NA	TRBJ1-2	12
TGTGCCAGCAGTCGCCTTCCCACAGGGGTGGAAAACATTCAGTACTTC	CASSRLPTGVENIQYF	TRBV27	many	TRBD1	TRBJ2-4	16
TGTGCCAGCAGTGATAAAGACGGTGGGGTAGTTCAGCCCCAGCATTTT	CASSDKDGGVVQPQHF	TRBV2	many	NA	TRBJ1-5	16
TGTGCCAGCAGTTTTTGGGACCAAACCCCTGGCTACACCTTC	CASSFWDQTPGYTF	TRBV6-6	many	NA	TRBJ1-2	14
TGCAGCGCCGGAGGGGGTACGCAGTATTTT	CSAGGGTQYF	TRBV29-1	medium-sized	NA	TRBJ2-3	10
TGCAGTGCTTCCTTCGATAGTGTCGACACTGAAGCTTTCTTT	CSASFDSVDTEAFF	TRBV20-1	many	NA	TRBJ1-1	14
TGTGCCAGCAGCCGAACGGGAGAATCGGGGGAGCAGTACTTC	CASSRTGESGEQYF	TRBV5-6	many	NA	TRBJ2-7	14
TGTGCCAGCAGCCTTGGGGTGGGTCAAAAGTTCTTC	CASSLGVGQKFF	TRBV7-2	many	NA	TRBJ2-1	12
TGTGCCAGCAGTTACTTCAGGACTTTTGGAAACACCATATATTTT	CASSYFRTFGNTIYF	TRBV6-2/TRBV6-3	many	NA	TRBJ1-3	15
TGCAGTGCAAGACTAGCGGGGGGGCCGTTCAACGAGCAGTTCTTC	CSARLAGGPFNEQFF	TRBV20-1	many	TRBD2	TRBJ2-1	15
TGTGCCAGCTCAGGGACCCGCTCCTACAATGAGCAGTTCTTC	CASSGTRSYNEQFF	TRBV18	many	NA	TRBJ2-1	14
TGCGCCAGCAGCAGAACAACAGGGGGCGAGACCCAGTACTTC	CASSRTTGGETQYF	TRBV5-1	many	TRBD1	TRBJ2-5	14
TGTGCCTGTAACATGGAGAGCACCGGGGAGCTGTTTTTT	CACNMESTGELFF	TRBV2	many	NA	TRBJ2-2	13
TGCAGTGCTAGATGGGGACTGAGCAATCAGCCCCAGCATTTT	CSARWGLSNQPQHF	TRBV20-1	many	NA	TRBJ1-5	14
TGTGCCATCAGTGAGGGACAGGGGGACGAGCAGTACTTC	CAISEGQGDEQYF	TRBV10-3	many	TRBD1	TRBJ2-7	13
TGTGCCAGCAGCCAAGGGTCAGTGGCAGTCTCCTACGAGCAGTACTTC	CASSQGSVAVSYEQYF	TRBV3-1	many	NA	TRBJ2-7	16
TGTGCCATCAAACGACTAGCGGGGAATTCCTACGAGCAGTACTTC	CAIKRLAGNSYEQYF	TRBV10-3	many	TRBD2	TRBJ2-7	15
TGTGCCAGCAGCTTCCGTACTAGGGAAAAACTGTTTTTT	CASSFRTREKLFF	TRBV5-6	many	NA	TRBJ1-4	13
TGTGCCATCAGAGAGACCCTAGACCCCGACGAGCAGTACTTC	CAIRETLDPDEQYF	TRBV10-3	many	NA	TRBJ2-7	14
TGTGCCAGCAGCCAATGGAGTAGCGGGGGCCACAATGAGCAGTTCTTC	CASSQWSSGGHNEQFF	TRBV3-1	many	TRBD2	TRBJ2-1	16
TGCGCCAGCAGCTTAGAAGTTTCCTACGAGCAGTACTTC	CASSLEVSYEQYF	TRBV5-1	many	NA	TRBJ2-7	13
TGTGCCAGCGCCTTAGCGACCACAGATACGCAGTATTTT	CASALATTDTQYF	TRBV6-2/TRBV6-3	many	NA	TRBJ2-3	13
TGTGCCAGCAGCATCGCGTCAGGGGGTAACACTGAAGCTTTCTTT	CASSIASGGNTEAFF	TRBV11-2	many	TRBD1	TRBJ1-1	15
TGTGCCAGCAGTTTAGACAGCGATGGCTACACCTTC	CASSLDSDGYTF	TRBV7-9	many	NA	TRBJ1-2	12
TGTGCCAGCAGCAAATTACAGGGTTTCTATGGCTACACCTTC	CASSKLQGFYGYTF	TRBV6-5	many	NA	TRBJ1-2	14
TGTGCCAGCAGCCGAGGCGGGGGGCACAATGAGCAGTTCTTC	CASSRGGGHNEQFF	TRBV3-1	many	TRBD2	TRBJ2-1	14